Presented here are 24 T cell receptor beta chains from one specimen sequenced in a study of T cells in Graves' hyperthyroidism and ophthalmopathy. There were TCR beta CDR3 regions amplified from RNA transcripts. An initial round of RT-PCR targeting the TCR CDR3 relied on the HTBI primer set. TCRdb processed the multiplex PCR reads anew with MiXCR; each CDR3 protein has one entry. The sample comprises some 300,000 distinct CDR3 sequences, roughly 15% of which are singletons, and roughly 8.5% rests with the top ten. Sequenced: blood. Receptors were obtained from a woman in her 30s with Graves' hyperthyroidism that later progressed to Graves' ophthalmopathy.

The chain recombines TRBV9 with TRBJ1-5; maybe TRBD1 (5 bases). Germline V gene lookup returns CDR1 SGDLS and CDR2 YYNGEE. CDR3 length equals 15 residues. Between the trimmed V and J ends, which lost 4 bases and 7 bases, there was a span of 18 bases. The CDR3 spells CASSLGDQKNQPQHF. CDR3 DNA: TGTGCCAGCAGCTTAGGGGACCAAAAGAACCAGCCCCAGCATTTT. Supplemented by reference TRBV9 and TRBJ1-5, the full variable domain reads DSGVTQTPKHLITATGQRVTLRCSPRSGDLSVYWYQQSLDQGLQFLIQYYNGEERAKGNILERFSAQQFPDLHSELNLSSLELGDSALYFCASSLGDQKNQPQHFGDGTRLSIL.

This clonotype was picked up many times. The gene calls are TRBV5-5 and TRBJ2-5; 7 nucleotides match TRBD2. The CDR3 covers 14 residues. CDR1 and CDR2 (germline): SGHKS, YYEKEE (reference sequence). CDR3 region: CASRTGGLQETQYF. CDR3 bases: TGTGCTTCCCGGACGGGAGGACTCCAAGAGACCCAGTACTTC.

V usage is TRBV7-6 and J usage is TRBJ2-1; 8 nucleotides agree with TRBD2. Losses at the gene ends were 5 bases for V and 7 bases for J; bases not matched to a gene: 13. CDR3 length: 16 residues. The germline CDR1 and CDR2 sequences are SGHVS and FNYEAQ. The CDR3 sequence is CASSQRAAGVRNEQFF. The CDR3, as DNA: TGTGCCAGCAGCCAGAGGGCAGCGGGAGTTCGGAATGAGCAGTTCTTC. Complete variable domain (other parts from reference TRBV7-6 and TRBJ2-1): GAGVSQSPRYKVTKRGQDVALRCDPISGHVSLYWYRQALGQGPEFLTYFNYEAQQDKSGLPNDRFSAERPEGSISTLTIQRTEQRDSAMYRCASSQRAAGVRNEQFFGPGTRLTVL.

This clonotype was recorded many times. The gene calls are TRBV6-2 or TRBV6-3 and TRBJ1-1, with D perhaps matching TRBD1 (6 bases). The length of the CDR3 is 16 residues. Trimming stripped 2 bases from V and 2 bases from J, with 15 bases between. Germline V lookup: CDR1 MNHEY, CDR2 SVGEGT. The CDR3 loop is CASSYPLGGPNTEAFF. CDR3 DNA: TGTGCCAGCAGTTACCCCCTGGGGGGGCCTAACACTGAAGCTTTCTTT.

This clonotype was seen many times. The chain employs TRBV7-2 and TRBJ2-5; TRBD2 aligns across 10 bases. The J segment lost 4 bases and the V segment lost 5 bases, leaving 10 bases of the junction unmatched. The CDR3 is made up of 16 amino acids. The germline V gene encodes CDR1 SGHTA and CDR2 FQGNSA. CDR3 bases: TGTGCCAGCAGCCCCCACCTAGCGGGGGCCGGAGAGACCCAGTACTTC. This translates into CASSPHLAGAGETQYF.

This clonotype was observed many times. The chain uses TRBV19 and TRBJ2-5; possible D gene TRBD2, 6 bases. The CDR3 has 15 amino acids. Germline V gene data show CDR1 as LNHDA and CDR2 as SQIVND (reference sequence). Trimming pared 1 base from V and 5 bases from J, leaving 14 bases between. In DNA, the CDR3 is TGTGCCAGTAGTATAGCGCCGTCTAGCGTGGAGACCCAGTACTTC. Translating gives CASSIAPSSVETQYF.

This clonotype was counted many times. The chain is built from TRBV18 and TRBJ1-2; D ambiguous. Germline V lookup: CDR1 KGHSH, CDR2 LQKENI. V shed 3 bases and J shed 4 bases, with 9 bases lying between them. The CDR3 loop spans 13 amino acids. The CDR3 nucleotides read TGTGCCAGCTCACCCGACAAAGGCTATGGCTACACCTTC. This gives the protein CASSPDKGYGYTF.

The chain uses TRBV28 and TRBJ2-2; the D gene is possibly TRBD1 (5 bases). The germline V gene encodes CDR1 MDHEN and CDR2 SYDVKM. The CDR3 is 15 amino acids. V was pared by 6 bases and J by 0 bases, with 11 bases between. CDR3 nucleotide sequence: TGTGCCAGCAGAACCCAGGGTACGAACACCGGGGAGCTGTTTTTT. It specifies CASRTQGTNTGELFF.

This clonotype was found many times. The chain links TRBV12-3 or TRBV12-4 to TRBJ2-2, with D unclear. V shed 3 bases and J shed 5 bases, with 7 bases lying between them. The CDR3 is made up of 13 amino acids. CDR3: CASSFRRTGELFF. DNA of the CDR3: TGTGCCAGCAGTTTTCGGCGAACCGGGGAGCTGTTTTTT.

This clonotype was detected a few times. This chain joins TRBV6-1 and TRBJ2-3, with 8 bases aligning to TRBD2. The ends lost 10 bases at V and 3 bases at J; junction bases unmatched: 9. Germline assignment: CDR1 MNHNS and CDR2 SASEGT. This CDR3 spans 14 amino acids. The DNA for the CDR3 is TGTGCCACAGGACTAGCTCATGCGACAGATACGCAGTATTTT. The encoded protein is CATGLAHATDTQYF.

The table lists this clonotype with many counts. The J gene is TRBJ2-7, the V gene TRBV11-2; D is perhaps TRBD2 (5 bases). The germline V gene encodes CDR1 SGHAT and CDR2 FQNNGV. The CDR3 consists of 16 residues. V was pared by 0 bases and J by 2 bases, with 14 bases between. The CDR3 DNA reads as TGTGCCAGCAGCTTAGAGGCTAGCACTGGAGCCTACGAGCAGTACTTC. This codes for CASSLEASTGAYEQYF.

This clonotype was counted at least ten times. CDR3 coding DNA: TGTGCCAGCACCCCGGGGGCCTTTGGCTACACCTTC. Its translation: CASTPGAFGYTF. The chain recombines TRBV6-1 with TRBJ1-2, with D maybe TRBD1 (6 bases). V lost 7 bases and J 7 bases, leaving 13 bases between the germline ends. Germline V gives CDR1 MNHNS, CDR2 SASEGT. The CDR3 totals 12 residues.

In nucleotides, the CDR3 is TGTGCCAGCAGTCCGCGGACAGGAGAGGCTTTCTTT. It codes for CASSPRTGEAFF. The chain has TRBV28 and TRBJ1-1, with 7 positions matching TRBD1. Trimming took 5 bases from V and 11 from J; bases not matched to a gene: 8. CDR3 length: 12 residues. Germline V gene sequence: CDR1 MDHEN, CDR2 SYDVKM.

This clonotype was counted many times. The V and J genes are TRBV20-1 and TRBJ2-7; 12 bases line up with TRBD2. Germline V CDR1 and CDR2: DFQATT, SNEGSKA (reference sequence). The CDR3 runs 15 residues. J gave up 2 bases and V 6 bases, and 8 bases lay outside the gene matches. CDR3 residues: CSATGTSGPTYEQYF. CDR3 coding DNA: TGCAGTGCCACTGGGACTAGCGGGCCGACCTACGAGCAGTACTTC.

This clonotype was found many times. The chain is built from TRBV3-1 and TRBJ2-5, with 9 bases aligning to TRBD1. J gave up 4 bases and V 1 base, and 4 bases lay outside the gene matches. Germline loops: CDR1 LGHDT, CDR2 YNNKEL (reference sequence). The CDR3 has 15 amino acids. The CDR3 is CASSQGTGVRETQYF. The CDR3 DNA is TGTGCCAGCAGCCAAGGGACAGGGGTGAGAGAGACCCAGTACTTC.

As concerns this clonotype: A read error is possible here, since a much larger clone lies one base away. This sequence joins TRBV5-1 and TRBJ2-1; TRBD2 matches 8 bases. This CDR3 is 16 amino acids long. CDR1 is SGHRS, CDR2 YFSETQ, per germline. The V gene end was trimmed by 4 bases and the J gene end by 5 bases; junction bases not matched to a gene: 11. CDR3 protein: CASSLGGQAGDNEQFF. The CDR3 coding sequence is TGCGCCAGCAGCCTTGGGGGACAAGCGGGGGACAATGAGCAGTTCTTC.

This clonotype was found a few times. J is TRBJ2-3 and V is TRBV5-6; 8 bases agree with TRBD2. Losses at the gene ends were 0 bases for V and 4 bases for J; bases not matched to a gene: 7. CDR1 is SGHDT and CDR2 is YYEEEE in the germline V gene. The CDR3 is 16 residues long. DNA for the CDR3: TGTGCCAGCAGCTTGGCCGGGAGGGTGGGCGCAGATACGCAGTATTTT. Residues: CASSLAGRVGADTQYF.

This clonotype was picked up a small number of times. The V call is TRBV19, the J call TRBJ2-7; D is possibly TRBD2 (8 bases). Germline CDR1 and CDR2: LNHDA and SQIVND (reference sequence). V lost 2 bases to trimming and J lost 2 bases, with 13 bases between them. The CDR3 runs 15 residues. The CDR3 DNA is TGTGCCAGTAGTATAATAGCGGGACAGACCTACGAGCAGTACTTC. This encodes CASSIIAGQTYEQYF.

This clonotype showed up many times. This chain links TRBV18 with TRBJ2-7; the match to TRBD2 covers 9 bases. Germline CDR1 reads KGHSH; CDR2 reads LQKENI. V trimming: 3 bases; J trimming: 7 bases; junction bases outside the gene matches: 7. The length of the CDR3 is 14 residues. CDR3 coding DNA: TGTGCCAGCTCACCTCCTAGCGGGACGGGGGAGCAGTACTTC. Translated: CASSPPSGTGEQYF.

This clonotype has ten or more counts. The chain employs TRBV6-2 or TRBV6-3 and TRBJ1-2; no reliable D call. V was shortened by 6 bases and J by 4 bases, with 12 bases between the two germline ends. This CDR3 spans 13 amino acids. The germline V gene has CDR1 MNHEY and CDR2 SVGEGT. The CDR3 here is CASRETPIYGYTF. The CDR3 DNA reads TGTGCCAGCAGGGAGACACCGATCTATGGCTACACCTTC.

In this sample, this clonotype turned up a few times. The chain recombines TRBV7-6 with TRBJ2-1; D remains unclear. V was pared by 4 bases and J by 5 bases, with 18 bases between. CDR1 is SGHVS and CDR2 is FNYEAQ in the germline V gene. The CDR3 sequence is 16 residues long. The CDR3 sequence: CASSSSISPPDNEQFF. The CDR3, as DNA: TGTGCCAGCAGCTCATCCATCTCCCCCCCGGACAATGAGCAGTTCTTC.

The chain links TRBV19 to TRBJ2-7, with D possibly called TRBD1 or TRBD2 (5 bases each). The germline CDR1 and CDR2 sequences are LNHDA and SQIVND (reference sequence). V was pared by 3 bases and J by 2 bases, with 8 bases between. The CDR3 spans 13 residues. The CDR3: CASSIGTPYEQYF. In DNA, the CDR3 is TGTGCCAGTAGTATCGGGACCCCCTACGAGCAGTACTTC.

This chain connects TRBV4-1 to TRBJ2-1; possibly TRBD1 or TRBD2 for D (5 bases each). This CDR3 has 16 residues. Looked up from germline, CDR1 is MGHRA and CDR2 is YSYEKL. V was trimmed by 1 base and J by 2 bases, leaving 12 bases between them. CDR3 region: CASSQGSLGPYNEQFF. The CDR3 region has the DNA TGCGCCAGCAGCCAAGGATCACTGGGACCCTACAATGAGCAGTTCTTC.

This clonotype was seen ten or more times. The germline gene is not matched at one end of the junction; a read error may be the cause. The rearrangement links TRBV6-1 to TRBJ2-6; 8 bases are shared with TRBD2. In germline, CDR1 is MNHNS, CDR2 SASEGT. The CDR3 extends over 14 amino acids. The CDR3 loop reads CASNPAGDNPPPAF. CDR3 DNA: TGTGCCAGCAACCCAGCGGGAGACAACCCCCCGCCGGCTTTC.